The entry that follows covers one T cell receptor beta chain sequence. Its antigen is currently unknown. This sample stems from a study of T cell responses to AZD1222 COVID-19 vaccine. Study observations and caveats: After the peak T cell response, and only then, were repertoires sampled.

Here immunoSEQ multiplex PCR was the method, and the copy in TCRdb shows in-frame clones only, minus some. This table has approximately 85,000 clones, 86% appearing once. Germline CDR1 and CDR2: GTSNPN and SVGIG (reference sequence). The CDR3 sequence is 13 residues long. V lost 2 bases and J lost 7, with 12 bases in between. The sequence derives from an adult in good health. The J gene is TRBJ1-5, the V gene TRBV30, with D unresolved. The sequencing here drew on peripheral blood, taken on day 0 of AZD1222 vaccination. CDR3: CAWSLTARQPQHF. Here the CDR3 DNA reads TGTGCCTGGAGTCTAACGGCACGGCAGCCCCAGCATTTT.